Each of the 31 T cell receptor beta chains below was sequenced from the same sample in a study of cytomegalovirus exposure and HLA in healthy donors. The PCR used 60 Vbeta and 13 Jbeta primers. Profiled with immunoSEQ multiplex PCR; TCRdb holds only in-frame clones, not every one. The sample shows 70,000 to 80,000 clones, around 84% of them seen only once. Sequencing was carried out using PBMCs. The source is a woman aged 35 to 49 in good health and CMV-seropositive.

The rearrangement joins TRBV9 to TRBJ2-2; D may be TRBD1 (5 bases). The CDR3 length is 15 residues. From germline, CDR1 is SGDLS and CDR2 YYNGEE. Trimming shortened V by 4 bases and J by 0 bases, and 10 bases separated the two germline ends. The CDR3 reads CASSPQDTNTGELFF. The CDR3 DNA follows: TGTGCCAGCAGCCCCCAGGACACGAACACCGGGGAGCTGTTTTTT.

The CDR3 is CASSPLLDREDNEQFF. The CDR3, as DNA: TGCGCCAGCAGTCCCTTGCTGGACAGGGAGGACAATGAGCAGTTCTTC. The chain couples TRBV23-1 to TRBJ2-1; 8 nucleotides match TRBD1. TRBV23-1 is known as an ORF, though its function is uncertain. V lost 4 bases and J lost 5; bases outside the gene matches: 10. CDR3 length equals 16 residues.

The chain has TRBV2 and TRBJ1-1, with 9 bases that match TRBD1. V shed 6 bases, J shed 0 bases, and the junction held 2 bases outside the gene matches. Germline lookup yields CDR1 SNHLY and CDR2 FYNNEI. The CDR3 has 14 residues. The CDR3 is CASRGTGLNTEAFF. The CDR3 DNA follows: TGTGCCAGCAGGGGGACAGGGTTGAACACTGAAGCTTTCTTT.

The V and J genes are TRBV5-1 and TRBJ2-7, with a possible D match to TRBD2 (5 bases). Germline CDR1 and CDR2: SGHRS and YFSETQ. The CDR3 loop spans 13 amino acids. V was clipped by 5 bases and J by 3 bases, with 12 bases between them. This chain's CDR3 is CASRNSGDYEQYF. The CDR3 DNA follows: TGCGCCAGCAGGAACTCCGGGGACTACGAGCAGTACTTC.

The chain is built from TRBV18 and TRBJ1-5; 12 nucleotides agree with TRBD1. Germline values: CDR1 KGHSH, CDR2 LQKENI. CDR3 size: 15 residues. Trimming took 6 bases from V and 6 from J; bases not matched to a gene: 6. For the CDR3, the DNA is TGTGCCAGCTCGCAAAAGGGACAGGGGGCTCAGCCCCAGCATTTT. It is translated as CASSQKGQGAQPQHF. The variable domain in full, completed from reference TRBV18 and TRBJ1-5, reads NAGVMQNPRHLVRRRGQEARLRCSPMKGHSHVYWYRQLPEEGLKFMVYLQKENIIDESGMPKERFSAEFPKEGPSILRIQQVVRGDSAAYFCASSQKGQGAQPQHFGDGTRLSIL.

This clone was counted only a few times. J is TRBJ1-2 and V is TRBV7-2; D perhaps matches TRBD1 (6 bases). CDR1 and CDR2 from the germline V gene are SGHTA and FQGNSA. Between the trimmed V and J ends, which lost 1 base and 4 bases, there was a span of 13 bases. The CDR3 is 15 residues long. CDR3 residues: CASSLEKQGSYGYTF. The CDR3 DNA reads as TGTGCCAGCAGCTTAGAAAAACAGGGTAGCTATGGCTACACCTTC. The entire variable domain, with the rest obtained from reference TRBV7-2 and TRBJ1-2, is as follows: GAGVSQSPSNKVTEKGKDVELRCDPISGHTALYWYRQSLGQGLEFLIYFQGNSAPDKSGLPSDRFSAERTGGSVSTLTIQRTQQEDSAVYLCASSLEKQGSYGYTFGSGTRLTVV.

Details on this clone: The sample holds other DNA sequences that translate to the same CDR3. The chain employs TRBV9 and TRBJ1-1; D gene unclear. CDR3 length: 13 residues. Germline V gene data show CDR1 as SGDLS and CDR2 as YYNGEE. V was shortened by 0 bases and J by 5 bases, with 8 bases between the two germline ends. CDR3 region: CASSVVGETEAFF. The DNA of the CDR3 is TGTGCCAGCAGCGTAGTTGGAGAGACTGAAGCTTTCTTT.

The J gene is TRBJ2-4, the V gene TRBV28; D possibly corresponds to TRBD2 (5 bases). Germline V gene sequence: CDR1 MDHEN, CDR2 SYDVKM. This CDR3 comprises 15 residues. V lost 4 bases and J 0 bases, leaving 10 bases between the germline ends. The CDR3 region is CASSSAGLAKNIQYF. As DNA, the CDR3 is TGTGCCAGCAGTTCGGCGGGCCTAGCCAAAAACATTCAGTACTTC.

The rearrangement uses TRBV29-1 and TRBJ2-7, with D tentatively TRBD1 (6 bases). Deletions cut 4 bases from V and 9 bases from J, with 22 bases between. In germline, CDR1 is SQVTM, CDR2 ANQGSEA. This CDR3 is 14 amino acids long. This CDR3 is CSVGSGIGGEGQYF. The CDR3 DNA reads TGCAGCGTTGGGTCTGGTATAGGGGGTGAGGGGCAGTACTTC.

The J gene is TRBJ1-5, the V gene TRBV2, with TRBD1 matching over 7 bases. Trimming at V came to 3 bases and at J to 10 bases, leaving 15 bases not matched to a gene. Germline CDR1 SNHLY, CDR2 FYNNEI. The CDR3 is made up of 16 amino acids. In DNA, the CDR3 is TGTGCCAGCAGTGACCCTGCCAACAGGGGTGGGATACCCCAGCATTTT. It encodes CASSDPANRGGIPQHF.

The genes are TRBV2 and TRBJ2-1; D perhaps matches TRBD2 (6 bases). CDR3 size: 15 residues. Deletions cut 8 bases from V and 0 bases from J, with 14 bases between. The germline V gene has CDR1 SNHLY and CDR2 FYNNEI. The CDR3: CASVNLGSSYNEQFF. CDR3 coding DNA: TGTGCCAGCGTTAATCTCGGGAGCTCCTACAATGAGCAGTTCTTC.

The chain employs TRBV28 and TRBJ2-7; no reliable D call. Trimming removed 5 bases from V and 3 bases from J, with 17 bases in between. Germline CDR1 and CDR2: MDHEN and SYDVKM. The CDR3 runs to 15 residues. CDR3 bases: TGTGCCAGCAGTCACTGGCGGTACTTAGACTACGAGCAGTACTTC. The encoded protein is CASSHWRYLDYEQYF.

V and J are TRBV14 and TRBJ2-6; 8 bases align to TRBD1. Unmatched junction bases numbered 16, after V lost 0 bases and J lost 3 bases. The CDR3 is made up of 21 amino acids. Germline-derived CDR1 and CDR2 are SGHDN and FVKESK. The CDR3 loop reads CASSQDLVAGQGALGANVLTF. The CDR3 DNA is TGTGCCAGCAGCCAAGATCTTGTTGCCGGCCAGGGGGCGCTTGGGGCCAACGTCCTGACTTTC.

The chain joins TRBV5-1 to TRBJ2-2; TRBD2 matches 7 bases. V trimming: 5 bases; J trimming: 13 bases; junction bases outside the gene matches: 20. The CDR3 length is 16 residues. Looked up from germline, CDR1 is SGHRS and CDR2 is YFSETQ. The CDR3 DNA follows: TGCGCCAGCAGATCGAGCGGGGCGAGGACCGGGGAGGGGCTGTTTTTT. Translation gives CASRSSGARTGEGLFF.

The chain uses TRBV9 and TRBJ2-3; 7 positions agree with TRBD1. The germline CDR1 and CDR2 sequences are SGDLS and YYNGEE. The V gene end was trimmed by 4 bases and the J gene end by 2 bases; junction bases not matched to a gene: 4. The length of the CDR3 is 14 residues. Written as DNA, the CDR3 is TGTGCCAGCAGCCAGGGACAGCTCACAGATACGCAGTATTTT. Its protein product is CASSQGQLTDTQYF.

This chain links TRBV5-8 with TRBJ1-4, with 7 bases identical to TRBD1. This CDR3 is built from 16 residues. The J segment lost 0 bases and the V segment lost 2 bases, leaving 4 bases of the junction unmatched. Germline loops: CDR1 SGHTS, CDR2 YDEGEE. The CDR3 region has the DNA TGTGCCAGCAGCTTCGGACAGGCGTCAACTAATGAAAAACTGTTTTTT. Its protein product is CASSFGQASTNEKLFF.

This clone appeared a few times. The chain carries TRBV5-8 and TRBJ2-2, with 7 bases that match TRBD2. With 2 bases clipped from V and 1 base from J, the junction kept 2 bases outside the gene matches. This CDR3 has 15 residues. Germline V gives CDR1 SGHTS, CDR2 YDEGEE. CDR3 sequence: CASSFGGGNTGELFF. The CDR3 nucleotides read TGTGCCAGCAGCTTTGGCGGGGGGAACACCGGGGAGCTGTTTTTT. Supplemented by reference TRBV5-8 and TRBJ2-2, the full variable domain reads EAGVTQSPTHLIKTRGQQATLRCSPISGHTSVYWYQQALGLGLQFLLWYDEGEERNRGNFPPRFSGRQFPNYSSELNVNALELEDSALYLCASSFGGGNTGELFFGEGSRLTVL.

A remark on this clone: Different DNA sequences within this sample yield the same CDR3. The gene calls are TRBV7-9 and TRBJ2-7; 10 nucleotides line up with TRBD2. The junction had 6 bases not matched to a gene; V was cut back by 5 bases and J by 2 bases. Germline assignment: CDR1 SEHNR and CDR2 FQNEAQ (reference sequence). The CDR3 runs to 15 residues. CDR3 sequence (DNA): TGTGCCAGCAGCCTTAGGACTAGCGGTCCCTACGAGCAGTACTTC. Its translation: CASSLRTSGPYEQYF.

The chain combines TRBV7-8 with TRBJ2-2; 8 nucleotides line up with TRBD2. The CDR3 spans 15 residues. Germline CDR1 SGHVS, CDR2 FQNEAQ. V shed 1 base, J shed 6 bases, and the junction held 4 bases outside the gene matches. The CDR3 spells CASSLDGGASGELFF. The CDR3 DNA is TGTGCCAGCAGCTTAGACGGGGGGGCTTCCGGGGAGCTGTTTTTT.

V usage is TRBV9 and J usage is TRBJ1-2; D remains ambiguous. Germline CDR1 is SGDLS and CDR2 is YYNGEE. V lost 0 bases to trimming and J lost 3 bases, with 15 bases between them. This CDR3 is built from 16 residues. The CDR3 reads CASSVALGRRDYGYTF. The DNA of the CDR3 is TGTGCCAGCAGCGTAGCTTTGGGCAGGAGGGACTATGGCTACACCTTC.

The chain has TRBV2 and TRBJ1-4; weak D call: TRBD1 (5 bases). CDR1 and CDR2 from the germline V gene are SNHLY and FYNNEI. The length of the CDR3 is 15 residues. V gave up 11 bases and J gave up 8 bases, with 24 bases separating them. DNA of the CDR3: TGTGCCTGCACCCCAGCTCAGGGCGCGAGCGAAAAACTGTTTTTT. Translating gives CACTPAQGASEKLFF.

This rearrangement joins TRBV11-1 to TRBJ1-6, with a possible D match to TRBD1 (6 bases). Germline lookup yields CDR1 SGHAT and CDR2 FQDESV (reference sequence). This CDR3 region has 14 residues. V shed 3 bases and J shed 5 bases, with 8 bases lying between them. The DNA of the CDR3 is TGTGCCAGCAGCTTGAGGGGGAATAATTCACCCCTCCACTTT. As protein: CASSLRGNNSPLHF.

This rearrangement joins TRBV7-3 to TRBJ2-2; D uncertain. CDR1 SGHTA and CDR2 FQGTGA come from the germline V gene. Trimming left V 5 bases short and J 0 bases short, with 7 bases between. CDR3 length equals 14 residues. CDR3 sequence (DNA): TGTGCCAGCAGCCCCAACACGAACACCGGGGAGCTGTTTTTT. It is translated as CASSPNTNTGELFF.

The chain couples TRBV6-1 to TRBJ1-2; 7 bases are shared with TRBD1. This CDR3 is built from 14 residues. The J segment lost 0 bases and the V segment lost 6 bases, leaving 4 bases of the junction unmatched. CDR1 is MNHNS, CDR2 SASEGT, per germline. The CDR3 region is CASSRQGSNYGYTF. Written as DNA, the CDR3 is TGTGCCAGCAGCCGACAGGGTTCTAACTATGGCTACACCTTC.

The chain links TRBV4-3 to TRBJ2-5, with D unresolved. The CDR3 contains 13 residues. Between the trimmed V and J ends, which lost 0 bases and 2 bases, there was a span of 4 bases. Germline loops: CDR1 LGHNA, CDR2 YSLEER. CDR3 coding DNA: TGCGCCAGCAGCCAAGAACTACAAGAGACCCAGTACTTC. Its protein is CASSQELQETQYF.

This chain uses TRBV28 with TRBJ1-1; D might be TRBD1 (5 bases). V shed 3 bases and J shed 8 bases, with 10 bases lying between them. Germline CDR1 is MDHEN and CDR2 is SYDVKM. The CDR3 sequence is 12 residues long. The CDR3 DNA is TGTGCCAGCAGTTTCCATAAGGGGGAAGCTTTCTTT. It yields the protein CASSFHKGEAFF. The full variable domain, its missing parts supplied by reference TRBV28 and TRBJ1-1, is DVKVTQSSRYLVKRTGEKVFLECVQDMDHENMFWYRQDPGLGLRLIYFSYDVKMKEKGDIPEGYSVSREKKERFSLILESASTNQTSMYLCASSFHKGEAFFGQGTRLTVV.

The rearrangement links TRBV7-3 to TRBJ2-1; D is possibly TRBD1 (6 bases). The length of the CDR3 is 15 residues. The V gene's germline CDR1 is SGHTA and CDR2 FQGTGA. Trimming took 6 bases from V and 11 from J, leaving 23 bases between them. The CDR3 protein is CASSPETGTPNKQFF. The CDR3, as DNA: TGTGCCAGCAGTCCCGAGACTGGGACACCTAATAAGCAGTTCTTC.

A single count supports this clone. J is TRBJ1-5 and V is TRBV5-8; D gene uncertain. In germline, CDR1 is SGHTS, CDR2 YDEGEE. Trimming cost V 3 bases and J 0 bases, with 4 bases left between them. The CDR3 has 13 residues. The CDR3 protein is CASSSYSNQPQHF. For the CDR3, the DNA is TGTGCCAGCAGCTCCTATAGCAATCAGCCCCAGCATTTT.

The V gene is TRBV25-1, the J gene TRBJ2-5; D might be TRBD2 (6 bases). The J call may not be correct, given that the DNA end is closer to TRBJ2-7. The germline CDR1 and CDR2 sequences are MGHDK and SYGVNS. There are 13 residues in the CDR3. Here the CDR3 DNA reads TGTGCCAGCGGTATGATAGGAGGGTACGAGCAGTACTTC. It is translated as CASGMIGGYEQYF.

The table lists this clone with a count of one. CDR3 in amino acids: CASRGQGAITEAFF. In DNA, the CDR3 is TGTGCCAGCAGGGGACAGGGGGCGATCACTGAAGCTTTCTTT. The chain combines TRBV7-2 with TRBJ1-1; 12 bases fit TRBD1. V lost 6 bases to trimming and J lost 4 bases; unmatched junction nucleotides: 3. The germline V gene has CDR1 SGHTA and CDR2 FQGNSA. The CDR3 has 14 residues.

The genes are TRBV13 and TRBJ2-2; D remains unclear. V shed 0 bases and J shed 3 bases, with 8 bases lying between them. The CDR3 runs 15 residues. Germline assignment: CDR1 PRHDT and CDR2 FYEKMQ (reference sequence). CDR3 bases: TGTGCCAGCAGCTTAGGCAGGTGGGACACCGGGGAGCTGTTTTTT. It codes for CASSLGRWDTGELFF.